These 26 T cell receptor beta chains were sequenced from one sample in a study of human T cells and chemical hapten exposure. TCRdb re-analysed the RACE reads in MiXCR, keeping a single row per CDR3 protein. The profile shows a few hundred thousand distinct CDR3 sequences, 6% to 7% of them singletons. Time point reported: patch test 2, 6 weeks after DPC sensitization. As for treatment: therapeutic diphenylcyclopropenone sensitization with weekly scalp DPC. The sequenced sample was whole blood, obtained in connection with sensitization to the hapten diphenylcyclopropenone (DPC). All receptors derive from a woman aged 18-35 years with alopecia areata. Some clones in this sample may be carry-over from other donors' samples.

This clonotype was observed at least ten times. The chain uses TRBV7-6 and TRBJ2-1; D remains unclear. Germline loops: CDR1 SGHVS, CDR2 FNYEAQ. V shed 5 bases and J shed 3 bases, with 20 bases lying between them. The CDR3 is 17 amino acids. The CDR3, as DNA: TGTGCCAGCAGCCCCTTCGTAGCTAAAAGCCTCTACAATGAGCAGTTCTTC. It encodes CASSPFVAKSLYNEQFF.

This clonotype was observed many times. V is TRBV10-3 and J is TRBJ2-3; D gene unclear. CDR3 length: 14 amino acids. Per the germline V gene, CDR1 is ENHRY and CDR2 is SYGVKD. Trimming took off 4 bases at V and 2 bases at J, with 10 bases between the two ends. CDR3 sequence (DNA): TGTGCCATCAGTGTAGGGCGGATCACAGATACGCAGTATTTT. This translates into CAISVGRITDTQYF.

The chain couples TRBV10-3 to TRBJ2-5; 14 nucleotides align to TRBD2. This CDR3 spans 17 amino acids. V gave up 3 bases and J gave up 9 bases; unmatched junction bases: 12. Germline-derived CDR1 and CDR2 are ENHRY and SYGVKD. CDR3 nucleotide sequence: TGTGCCATCAGTGAAGGGACTAGCGGGGGCCCGAGGGGGGCCCAGTACTTC. Translation gives CAISEGTSGGPRGAQYF.

This clonotype was detected only a few times. The chain has TRBV19 and TRBJ1-2; TRBD1 matches at 11 bases. Losses at the gene ends were 5 bases for V and 6 bases for J; bases not matched to a gene: 8. This CDR3 has 15 amino acids. From germline, CDR1 is LNHDA and CDR2 SQIVND (reference sequence). The CDR3 here is CASSARTGGFDGYTF. CDR3 DNA sequence: TGTGCCAGTAGTGCCCGGACAGGGGGCTTCGATGGCTACACCTTC.

This clonotype was seen at least ten times. The chain joins TRBV20-1 to TRBJ1-6, with D perhaps TRBD1 (5 bases). The V and J ends lost 1 base and 0 bases respectively, with 13 bases between them. The germline gives CDR1 DFQATT, CDR2 SNEGSKA (reference sequence). This CDR3 spans 17 amino acids. CDR3 DNA sequence: TGCAGTGCTAGAGGCACAGGCGAGAGCTCCTATAATTCACCCCTCCACTTT. Encoded protein: CSARGTGESSYNSPLHF.

The V gene is TRBV11-2, the J gene TRBJ2-1; TRBD1 matches at 7 bases. CDR3 size: 16 residues. The germline CDR1 and CDR2 sequences are SGHAT and FQNNGV. With 1 base clipped from V and 9 bases from J, the junction kept 12 bases outside the gene matches. CDR3 DNA: TGTGCCAGCAGCTTAGTTTGGACACAGAGGGGGCCTGAGCAGTTCTTC. Protein product: CASSLVWTQRGPEQFF. Full variable domain (remainder filled in from reference TRBV11-2 and TRBJ2-1): EAGVAQSPRYKIIEKRQSVAFWCNPISGHATLYWYQQILGQGPKLLIQFQNNGVVDDSQLPKDRFSAERLKGVDSTLKIQPAKLEDSAVYLCASSLVWTQRGPEQFFGPGTRLTVL.

Comment on this clonotype: One base away lies a much larger clone, so this may be a sequencing read error. The rearrangement joins TRBV14 to TRBJ1-1; D is unclear. Trimming left V 4 bases short and J 5 bases short, with 11 bases between. Per germline, CDR1 SGHDN and CDR2 FVKESK. This CDR3 spans 13 amino acids. The CDR3, as DNA: TGTGCCAGCAGCCTATCGATGGGAACTGAAGCTTTCTTT. Its translation is CASSLSMGTEAFF. Filled out from reference TRBV14 and TRBJ1-1, the complete variable domain reads EAGVTQFPSHSVIEKGQTVTLRCDPISGHDNLYWYRRVMGKEIKFLLHFVKESKQDESGMPNNRFLAERTGGTYSTLKVQPAELEDSGVYFCASSLSMGTEAFFGQGTRLTVV.

This clonotype was observed a few times. This chain joins TRBV9 and TRBJ2-2, with a possible D match to TRBD2 (5 bases). The CDR3 is made up of 15 amino acids. Germline assignment: CDR1 SGDLS and CDR2 YYNGEE. Trimming shortened V by 0 bases and J by 7 bases, and 13 bases separated the two germline ends. This CDR3 reads CASSVASGGVGELFF. The DNA of the CDR3 is TGTGCCAGCAGCGTAGCGAGCGGTGGGGTCGGGGAGCTGTTTTTT.

This clonotype has only a few counts. In DNA, the CDR3 is TGTGCCAGCAGCTGGGCCCAGGCGAAAAACATTCAGTACTTC. This gives the protein CASSWAQAKNIQYF. J is TRBJ2-4 and V is TRBV7-9; D call uncertain. Germline-derived CDR1 and CDR2 are SEHNR and FQNEAQ (reference sequence). The CDR3 length is 14 residues. V lost 4 bases and J lost 4, with 11 bases in between.

There are many counts of this clonotype. The chain carries TRBV3-1 and TRBJ2-3, with 7 bases matching TRBD2. From germline, CDR1 is LGHDT and CDR2 YNNKEL (reference sequence). V was clipped by 3 bases and J by 4 bases; unmatched bases: 4. The CDR3 spans 14 residues. For the CDR3, the DNA is TGTGCCAGCAGCCAGGGCGGGGGTTCAGATACGCAGTATTTT. Amino acids: CASSQGGGSDTQYF.

A few counts support this clonotype. The chain uses TRBV6-1 and TRBJ2-5; D gene uncertain. CDR3 length equals 13 residues. The germline V gene has CDR1 MNHNS and CDR2 SASEGT. Between the trimmed V and J ends, which lost 7 bases and 4 bases, there was a span of 13 bases. CDR3: CASNVQIGETQYF. As DNA, the CDR3 is TGTGCCAGCAACGTACAGATTGGAGAGACCCAGTACTTC.

The chain recombines TRBV3-1 with TRBJ1-2; 9 positions agree with TRBD1. The CDR3 covers 13 residues. From germline, CDR1 is LGHDT and CDR2 YNNKEL (reference sequence). V shed 8 bases, J shed 2 bases, and the junction held 3 bases outside the gene matches. The CDR3 protein is CASGTGTNYGYTF. The CDR3 DNA reads as TGTGCCAGCGGGACAGGGACCAACTATGGCTACACCTTC.

V is TRBV11-3 and J is TRBJ2-7, with 7 bases identical to TRBD1. This CDR3 is 13 amino acids long. The germline gives CDR1 SGHNT, CDR2 YENEEA. Germline trimming cut 5 bases from V and 7 bases from J; bases unmatched to any gene: 8. This CDR3 reads CASSGPDRREQYF. DNA of the CDR3: TGTGCCAGCAGCGGACCGGACAGGAGGGAGCAGTACTTC.

This clonotype has ten or more counts. J is TRBJ1-5 and V is TRBV15; a possible D gene is TRBD1 (5 bases). This CDR3 has 15 amino acids. The V end lost 7 bases, the J end lost 0 bases, and 13 bases lay between the germline ends. CDR1 is LNHNV and CDR2 is YYDKDF in the germline V gene (reference sequence). This chain's CDR3 is CATTTTVNSNQPQHF. In DNA, the CDR3 is TGTGCCACCACCACGACAGTAAATAGCAATCAGCCCCAGCATTTT. The full variable domain, its missing parts supplied by reference TRBV15 and TRBJ1-5, is DAMVIQNPRYQVTQFGKPVTLSCSQTLNHNVMYWYQQKSSQAPKLLFHYYDKDFNNEADTPDNFQSRRPNTSFCFLDIRSPGLGDTAMYLCATTTTVNSNQPQHFGDGTRLSIL.

This clonotype has a count of ten or more. CDR3 sequence reads: CAAGGHNNQPQHF. CDR3 DNA: TGTGCCGCGGGGGGGCATAACAATCAGCCCCAGCATTTT. J is TRBJ1-5 and V is TRBV6-5, with D perhaps TRBD1 (6 bases). Germline V gene lookup returns CDR1 MNHEY and CDR2 SVGAGI. Trimming pared 11 bases from V and 3 bases from J, leaving 14 bases between. The CDR3 has 13 residues.

V usage is TRBV29-1 and J usage is TRBJ1-6; D is unclear. The CDR3 sequence is 13 residues long. V was clipped by 6 bases and J by 7 bases, with 13 bases between them. Per germline, CDR1 SQVTM and CDR2 ANQGSEA. In nucleotides, the CDR3 is TGCAGCGTCCGTAGTGTGGAAAATTCACCCCTCCACTTT. Protein: CSVRSVENSPLHF.

The sample holds many counts of this clonotype. This chain connects TRBV27 to TRBJ1-2, with D hard to call. Germline V CDR1 and CDR2: MNHEY, SMNVEV (reference sequence). The CDR3 extends over 17 amino acids. The V end was cut by 0 bases, the J end by 0 bases, with 14 bases between. CDR3 residues: CASSLSYRQATNYGYTF. The CDR3 nucleotides are TGTGCCAGCAGTTTATCATACCGGCAGGCGACTAACTATGGCTACACCTTC.

In this sample, this clonotype turned up many times. The chain uses TRBV28 and TRBJ1-5, with D maybe TRBD1 (6 bases). Germline V CDR1 and CDR2: MDHEN, SYDVKM. The CDR3 contains 13 residues. Trimming removed 7 bases from V and 7 bases from J, with 14 bases in between. CDR3 nucleotide sequence: TGTGCCAGCAAACAGGGTATAGGGCAGCCCCAGCATTTT. Translating it yields CASKQGIGQPQHF.

This clonotype was detected ten times or more. J is TRBJ1-5 and V is TRBV4-2; D uncertain. V was shortened by 0 bases and J by 3 bases, with 15 bases between the two germline ends. The CDR3 is 17 residues long. Germline loops: CDR1 LGHNA, CDR2 YNFKEQ. The CDR3 region is CASSQERTRTTNQPQHF. CDR3 DNA sequence: TGTGCCAGCAGCCAAGAAAGGACCCGAACGACCAATCAGCCCCAGCATTTT.

V usage is TRBV7-9 and J usage is TRBJ2-3, with 8 positions matching TRBD2. The V gene's germline CDR1 is SEHNR and CDR2 FQNEAQ (reference sequence). The CDR3 totals 14 residues. The trim removed 1 base at V and 5 bases at J, leaving 2 bases unmatched. This CDR3 reads CASSLGGTRDTQYF. DNA of the CDR3: TGTGCCAGCAGCTTAGGCGGGACTAGAGATACGCAGTATTTT.

J is TRBJ2-6 and V is TRBV7-9, with D possibly TRBD1 on 5 matching bases. The V gene's germline CDR1 is SEHNR and CDR2 FQNEAQ (reference sequence). V dropped 3 bases and J dropped 2 bases, with 5 bases sitting between them. This CDR3 region has 14 residues. The CDR3 sequence is CASSLDTGANVLTF. In DNA, the CDR3 is TGTGCCAGCAGCTTGGACACTGGGGCCAACGTCCTGACTTTC.

The chain links TRBV28 to TRBJ2-1, with 8 bases matching TRBD2. With V trimmed by 4 bases and J by 8 bases, 10 bases remained unmatched. This CDR3 is 15 amino acids long. The V gene's germline CDR1 is MDHEN and CDR2 SYDVKM. This chain's CDR3 is CASSSPGGRGDEQFF. CDR3 nucleotide sequence: TGTGCCAGCAGTTCTCCGGGAGGGCGGGGCGATGAGCAGTTCTTC.

The rearrangement joins TRBV2 to TRBJ1-5; TRBD1 is a possible D gene (5 bases). The CDR3 is 15 amino acids. CDR1 is SNHLY, CDR2 FYNNEI, per germline. Trimming took off 6 bases at V and 0 bases at J, with 12 bases between the two ends. In DNA, the CDR3 is TGTGCCAGCAGGGGGACCGTGAATAGCAATCAGCCCCAGCATTTT. This encodes CASRGTVNSNQPQHF.

On this clonotype: This may arise from a read error, as a much more abundant clone is one base away. The chain is built from TRBV4-3 and TRBJ2-1; D possibly corresponds to TRBD2 (7 bases). The germline CDR1 and CDR2 sequences are LGHNA and YSLEER. The germline V and J ends were trimmed by 4 bases and 6 bases, with 16 bases remaining between them. This CDR3 comprises 15 residues. The CDR3 is CASSLTSVGANEQFF. The CDR3 DNA reads TGCGCCAGCAGCCTCACTAGCGTGGGGGCCAATGAGCAGTTCTTC.

This clonotype was seen only a few times. The J gene is TRBJ2-1, the V gene TRBV12-5, with D possibly TRBD2 on 6 matching bases. Looked up from germline, CDR1 is LGHNT and CDR2 is FRNRAP. The CDR3 has 14 residues. V was cut by 3 bases and J by 2 bases, with 8 bases left in between. The CDR3 protein is CASGFGGTYNEQFF. The CDR3 DNA reads TGTGCTAGTGGTTTTGGGGGGACCTACAATGAGCAGTTCTTC.

This chain connects TRBV20-1 to TRBJ2-7; tentatively, D is TRBD1 or TRBD2 (5 bases each). This CDR3 contains 13 residues. V was clipped by 7 bases and J by 7 bases, with 20 bases between them. Germline-derived CDR1 and CDR2 are DFQATT and SNEGSKA (reference sequence). The CDR3 coding sequence is TGCAGTGGGGTGGAAGGGACGTTGGGTGAGCAGTACTTC. Protein sequence: CSGVEGTLGEQYF.